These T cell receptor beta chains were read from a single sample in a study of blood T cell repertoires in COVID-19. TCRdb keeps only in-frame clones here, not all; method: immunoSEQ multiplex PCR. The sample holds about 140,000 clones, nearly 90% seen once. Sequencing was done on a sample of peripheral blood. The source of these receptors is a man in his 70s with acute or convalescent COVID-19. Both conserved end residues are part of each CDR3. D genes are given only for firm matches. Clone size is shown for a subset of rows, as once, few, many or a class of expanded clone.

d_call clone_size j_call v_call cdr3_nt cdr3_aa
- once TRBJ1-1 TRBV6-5 TGTGCCAGCAGTTACTCGTCGAGACTACCTGAAGCTTTCTTT CASSYSSRLPEAFF
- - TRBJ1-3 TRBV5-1 TGCGCCAGCAGCTTAGGGCAGGGGCCCTCTGGAAACACCATATATTTT CASSLGQGPSGNTIYF
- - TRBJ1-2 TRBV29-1 TGCAGCGTTACAGTTAACTATGGCTACACCTTC CSVTVNYGYTF
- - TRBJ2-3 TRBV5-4 TGTGCCAGCAGCCCCCAGGTCACAGATACGCAGTATTTT CASSPQVTDTQYF
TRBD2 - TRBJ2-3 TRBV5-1 TGCGCCAGCAGCTTGGATGGCGGGGGGAGCACAGATACGCAGTATTTT CASSLDGGGSTDTQYF
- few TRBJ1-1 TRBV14 TGTGCCAGCAGCCAAAATAGTGGCACTGAAGCTTTCTTT CASSQNSGTEAFF
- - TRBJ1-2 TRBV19 TGTGCCAGTAGTCATATCAGGGACTACACCTTC CASSHIRDYTF
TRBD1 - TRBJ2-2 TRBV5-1 TGCGCCAGCAGCTACTGGACAGGGCGCACCGGGGAGCTGTTTTTT CASSYWTGRTGELFF
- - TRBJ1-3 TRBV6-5 TGTGCCAGCAGTTACGGGGGGGCAGCTGGAAACACCATATATTTT CASSYGGAAGNTIYF
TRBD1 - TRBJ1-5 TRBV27 TGTGCCAGCAGTAGGACAGGGGGCCAGTCTCAGCCCCAGCATTTT CASSRTGGQSQPQHF
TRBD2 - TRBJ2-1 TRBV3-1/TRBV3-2 TGTGCCAGCAGCCAGACTAGCGGGGGGGCCCGTGAGCAGTTCTTC CASSQTSGGAREQFF
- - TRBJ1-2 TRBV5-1 TGCGCCAGCAGCTCAGGGGACTATGGCTACACCTTC CASSSGDYGYTF
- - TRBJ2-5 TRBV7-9 TGTGCCAGCAGCTTAAGCGGCGGGACCCAAGAGACCCAGTACTTC CASSLSGGTQETQYF
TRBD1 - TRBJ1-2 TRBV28 TGTGCCAGCAGAAGACAGGGGACGGCTAACTATGGCTACACCTTC CASRRQGTANYGYTF
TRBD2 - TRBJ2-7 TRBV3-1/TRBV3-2 TGTGCCAGCAGCCAAGATCGGCGGGGGTACGAGCAGTACTTC CASSQDRRGYEQYF
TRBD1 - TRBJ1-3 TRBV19 TGTGCCAGTAGTACTGACAGGGACGAACCGGCCATCTCTGGAAACACCATATATTTT CASSTDRDEPAISGNTIYF
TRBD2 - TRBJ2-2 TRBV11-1 TGTGCCAGCAGCTCAGCGGGGAGGGCGAACACCGGGGAGCTGTTTTTT CASSSAGRANTGELFF
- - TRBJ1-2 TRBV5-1 TGCGCCAGCAGCCCGGAGGGGCCGAACTATGGCTACACCTTC CASSPEGPNYGYTF
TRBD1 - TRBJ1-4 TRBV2 TGTGCCAGCAGTAAACAGGGGGCAAGGGAAAAACTGTTTTTT CASSKQGAREKLFF
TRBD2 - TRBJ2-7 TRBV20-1 TGCAGTGTAGCGGGGGTTAACGAGCAGTACTTC CSVAGVNEQYF
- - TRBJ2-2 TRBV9 TGTGCCAGCACCATAGCGGTTACCGGGGAGCTGTTTTTT CASTIAVTGELFF
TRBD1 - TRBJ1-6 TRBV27 TGTGCCAGCAGTTTGACAGGGGACTCACCCCTCCACTTT CASSLTGDSPLHF
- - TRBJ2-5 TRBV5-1 TGCGCCAGCAGCTTGGCCGGAGGGGATCAAGAGACCCAGTACTTC CASSLAGGDQETQYF
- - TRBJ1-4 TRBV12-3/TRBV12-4 TGTGCCAGCAGTTTGGACAGCGGTGAAAAACTGTTTTTT CASSLDSGEKLFF
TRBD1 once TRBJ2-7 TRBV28 TGTGCCAGCAGTTTAGACGCCGGGACAGGGGGCATCGAGCAGTACTTC CASSLDAGTGGIEQYF
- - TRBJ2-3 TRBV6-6 TGTGCCACCATAAGAGGGCAGTCGGCGACAGATACGCAGTATTTT CATIRGQSATDTQYF
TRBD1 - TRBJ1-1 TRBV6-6 TGTGCCAGCAGTCCCGCTCGACAGGGGGCGGACACTGAAGCTTTCTTT CASSPARQGADTEAFF
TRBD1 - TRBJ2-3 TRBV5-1 TGCGCCAGCAGCGCCCGGACAGGGCCCTCTGGCACAGATACGCAGTATTTT CASSARTGPSGTDTQYF
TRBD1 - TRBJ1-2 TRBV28 TGTGCCAGCAGCCAGATCGGACAGGGGATAGTTCATGGCTACACCTTC CASSQIGQGIVHGYTF
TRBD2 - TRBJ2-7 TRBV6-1 TGTGCCAGCAGTGAAATTCTGGGGAGCGGGAGCAAGCAGTACTTC CASSEILGSGSKQYF
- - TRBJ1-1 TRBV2 TGTGCCAGCAGGGGCTTCGGGGGGTCGAACACTGAAGCTTTCTTT CASRGFGGSNTEAFF
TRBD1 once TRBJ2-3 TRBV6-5 TGTGCCAGCAGTAGACAGGGAAGCACAGATACGCAGTATTTT CASSRQGSTDTQYF
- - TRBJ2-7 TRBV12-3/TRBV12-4 TGTGCCAGCAGTTTCCAACAGGGTGGGGTGTACTTC CASSFQQGGVYF
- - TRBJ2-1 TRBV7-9 TGTGCCAGCAGAGACCCAGACAGGTTTAAGAATGAGCAGTTCTTC CASRDPDRFKNEQFF
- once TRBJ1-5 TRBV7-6 TGTGCCAGCAGCTTAACAGATAGCAATCAGCCCCAGCATTTT CASSLTDSNQPQHF
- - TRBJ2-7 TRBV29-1 TGCAGCGTTGGCAGTTACGAGCAGTACTTC CSVGSYEQYF
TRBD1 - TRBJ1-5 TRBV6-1 TGTGCCAGCAGTGACAGGGGGCGCGAAGATCAGCCCCAGCATTTT CASSDRGREDQPQHF
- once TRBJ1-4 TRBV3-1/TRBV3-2 TGTGCCAGCAGAATGACCGGGTCCCTAGCAGAAAAACTGTTTTTT CASRMTGSLAEKLFF
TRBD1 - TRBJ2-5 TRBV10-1 TGCGCCAGCAGTGAGGGCCGCAACGACAGGGGCGAGACCCAGTACTTC CASSEGRNDRGETQYF
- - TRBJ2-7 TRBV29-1 TGCAGCGTTGAAGATCCGCAGGGCCCCGAGCAGTACTTC CSVEDPQGPEQYF
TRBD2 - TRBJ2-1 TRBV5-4 TGTGCCAGCAGCTTGGCCGGAGCGGGGGTCAACCGGGAGCAGTTCTTC CASSLAGAGVNREQFF
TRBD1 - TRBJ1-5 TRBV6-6 TGTGCCAGCAGTTCGGACAGGCGGCAGCCCCAGCATTTT CASSSDRRQPQHF
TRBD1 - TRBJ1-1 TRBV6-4 TGTGCCAGCAGTGTCGCGCCCGACAGGGGTGAAGCTTTCTTT CASSVAPDRGEAFF
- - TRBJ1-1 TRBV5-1 TGCGCCAGCAGCTTTGACAGGACAAACACTGAAGCTTTCTTT CASSFDRTNTEAFF
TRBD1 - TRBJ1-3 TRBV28 TGTGCCAGCAGTCTCGACAGGGCGGGAAACACCATATATTTT CASSLDRAGNTIYF
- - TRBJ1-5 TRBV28 TGTGCCAGCCAGCCCGGAGGCAATCAGCCCCAGCATTTT CASQPGGNQPQHF
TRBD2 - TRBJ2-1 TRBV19 TGTGCCAGTAGTAGCAGACTAGCGGGTATAAGCTCCTACAATGAGCAGTTCTTC CASSSRLAGISSYNEQFF
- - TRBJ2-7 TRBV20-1 TGCAGTGCTAGTGTGGGCCCCCCGCAGTACTTC CSASVGPPQYF
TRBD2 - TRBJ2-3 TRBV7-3 TGTGCCAGCAGATTAACTAGCGGGAGAGCAGATACGCAGTATTTT CASRLTSGRADTQYF
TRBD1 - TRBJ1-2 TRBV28 TGTGCCGCCGAGGACAGGACGAACTATGGCTACACCTTC CAAEDRTNYGYTF
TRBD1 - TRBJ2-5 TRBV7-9 TGTGCCAGCAGCCCGATCGGACAGGGGACAGGGCAAGAGACCCAGTACTTC CASSPIGQGTGQETQYF
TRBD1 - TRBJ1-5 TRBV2 TGTGCCAGCAGATGGACAGGGGATCAGCCCCAGCATTTT CASRWTGDQPQHF
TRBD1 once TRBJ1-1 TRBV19 TGTGCCAGTAGGCTACAGGGGGCAGTTGGGTCCTTAATTACTGAAGCTTTCTTT CASRLQGAVGSLITEAFF
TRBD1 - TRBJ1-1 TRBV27 TGTGCCAGCAGTCGTACCGGGACAGGGGGGGGAAATCAAGCTTTCTTT CASSRTGTGGGNQAFF